This TCR beta chain was identified during a study of blood T cell repertoires in COVID-19 (dated by TCRdb to the early 2020s). Broadly, across the study: The collaborator samples originated in the United States, Italy and Spain and spanned the acute and convalescent phases of COVID-19. The repertoires were released in a freely available public database meant as a resource for research on the immune response to SARS-CoV-2. Where available, HLA class I and class II types were obtained from metadata supplied by the sample provider rather than from assay-based typing. The samples were drawn from the first 160 participants of the ongoing ImmuneRACE study and from about 1,200 subjects provided by 6 global collaborators. Subjects who had been exposed to COVID-19, were actively infected with it, or had recovered from it provided the deeply sampled blood TCRbeta repertoires that made up the dataset. The material from the prospective study consisted of cDNA or gDNA derived from T cells, B-cell-depleted T cells, or PBMCs. Sample metadata almost always included a de-identified subject ID, COVID-19 status, age in years and sex.

Concerning this clone: No cognate antigen has been identified for it. No base-level quality is on record; no much larger clone is a single base apart.

Each collaborating institution followed its own protocols to collect whole blood in K2EDTA tubes. For TCRbeta analysis, collaborators shipped samples in one of three forms: frozen whole blood, isolated PBMCs, or DNA extracted from either of those sample types. The junction carries 11 bases between V and J, which are trimmed by 2 bases and 4 bases respectively. The CDR3 covers 14 residues, taking in both the cysteine and the phenylalanine. Only CDR3 DNA is held: 42 bases, read in frame from base 1. CDR1 and CDR2 were assigned from the germline V gene as KGHSH and LQKENI. TCRbeta CDR3 regions were amplified from genomic DNA using the immunoSEQ Assay, a bias-controlled multiplex PCR. Per the source publication's procedure: The number of nucleated cells in each sample was estimated from the amplification of reference gene primers within the assay. To quantify the absolute abundance of each unique TCRbeta CDR3 rearrangement, sequence reads were collapsed and filtered. For each sample, productive Simpson clonality was calculated as the square root of Simpson's diversity index across productive rearrangements. Imported from immuneACCESS, the table was reduced by TCRdb to in-frame sequences with V and J called. These copies leave out some clones; in studies compared against another copy, an unresolved V gene accounts for under half, and the cause of the remainder is not known. That table furnishes V, J and clone size, whereas the DNA furnished D and trimming. The sample table shows about 120,000 clones, and approximately 90% are seen once. About 18% of the sample is held by the ten biggest clonotypes.

General study outcomes and caveats: Clinical and demographic metadata were provided uncurated, with the amount varying by source and participant.

The source of this sequence is a human donor with acute or convalescent COVID-19. The donor label of this sample is uncertain. The rearrangement combines TRBV18 with TRBJ1-2; no D segment can be confidently identified. The source material was peripheral blood. In nucleotides, the sequence is TGTGCCAGCTCACCAGGAGCAATGGTCTATGGCTACACCTTC. Its protein is CASSPGAMVYGYTF.